The 17 T cell receptor beta chains below all came from one sample that was sequenced in a study of a mutant IDH1 vaccine in newly diagnosed glioma. Profiling relied on immunoSEQ multiplex PCR, and the TCRdb table lists in-frame clones only, not all of them. The table shows 70,000 to 100,000 clones, with approximately 80% occurring only once. Indicated time point: baseline, week 1 (first vaccination visit). Treatment given: pre-vaccination baseline after standard-of-care therapy. The source was PBMCs, collected from a glioma patient treated with radiotherapy, temozolomide or both. Every receptor here comes from a man in his forties with glioma. Some clones in this sample may be carry-over from other donors' samples.

The chain joins TRBV5-4 to TRBJ1-6; no clear D gene. From germline, CDR1 is SGHNT and CDR2 YYREEE (reference sequence). Trimming removed 0 bases from V and 8 bases from J, with 18 bases in between. CDR3 size: 17 residues. The CDR3 region has the DNA TGTGCCAGCAGCTTGGACCCGTCGCCAGGCGGACATTCACCCCTCCACTTT. This codes for CASSLDPSPGGHSPLHF.

The rearrangement links TRBV10-1 to TRBJ1-5; no reliable D call. The germline V gene has CDR1 WNHNN and CDR2 SYGVQD (reference sequence). The CDR3 totals 13 residues. The V and J ends lost 0 bases and 5 bases respectively, with 5 bases between them. CDR3 bases: TGCGCCAGCAGTGAGTCCGGGGATCAGCCCCAGCATTTT. This translates into CASSESGDQPQHF.

This clone showed up just once. The CDR3 sequence is CASSLGSGEGDEQYF. The CDR3, as DNA: TGCGCCAGCAGCTTGGGGTCAGGGGAAGGCGACGAGCAGTACTTC. V and J are TRBV5-1 and TRBJ2-7, with D possibly being TRBD1 (6 bases). Per the germline V gene, CDR1 is SGHRS and CDR2 is YFSETQ. Trimming left V 0 bases short and J 5 bases short, with 15 bases between. The CDR3 runs 15 residues.

The gene calls are TRBV7-9 and TRBJ2-7, with D possibly TRBD2 on 6 matching bases. Trimming took 5 bases from V and 6 from J, leaving 20 bases between them. Germline V CDR1 and CDR2: SEHNR, FQNEAQ (reference sequence). This CDR3 spans 15 amino acids. CDR3 sequence reads: CASSPGNGLLGEQYF. CDR3 coding DNA: TGTGCCAGCAGCCCAGGTAATGGACTATTGGGCGAGCAGTACTTC.

The genes are TRBV4-1 and TRBJ1-1; 9 bases match TRBD1. CDR3 length equals 18 residues. The V segment lost 0 bases and the J segment 3 bases; nucleotides outside the gene matches: 11. CDR1 MGHRA and CDR2 YSYEKL come from the germline V gene. The CDR3 DNA follows: TGCGCCAGCAGCCAAGATCATTCGACAGGGGGTCCGGACACTGAAGCTTTCTTT. Amino acids: CASSQDHSTGGPDTEAFF.

The chain has TRBV29-1 and TRBJ2-7; 10 bases are shared with TRBD1. Germline V lookup: CDR1 SQVTM, CDR2 ANQGSEA. V shed 2 bases, J shed 6 bases, and the junction held 10 bases outside the gene matches. The CDR3 runs 15 residues. CDR3 DNA: TGCAGCGTTGAACCCCCGGGACAGGGGCCTGGCGAGCAGTACTTC. This translates into CSVEPPGQGPGEQYF.

The CDR3 DNA sequence: TGTGCCTGGAGTGCGGTGAGCGGCCCCCAGCATTTT. Protein: CAWSAVSGPQHF. The chain joins TRBV30 to TRBJ1-5; D unresolved. There are 12 residues in the CDR3. The V end was cut by 1 base, the J end by 10 bases, with 11 bases between. Germline V gene lookup returns CDR1 GTSNPN and CDR2 SVGIG (reference sequence).

The chain recombines TRBV30 with TRBJ1-2; tentative D call: TRBD1 (6 bases). Germline CDR1 reads GTSNPN; CDR2 reads SVGIG (reference sequence). Between the trimmed V and J ends, which lost 5 bases and 4 bases, there was a span of 14 bases. This CDR3 has 13 amino acids. DNA of the CDR3: TGTGCCTGGGTATCGGGACAAATCTATGGCTACACCTTC. Its translation: CAWVSGQIYGYTF.

This clone turned up a few times. The V and J genes are TRBV6-5 and TRBJ1-1; weak D call: TRBD1 (5 bases). This CDR3 comprises 15 residues. Germline CDR1 is MNHEY and CDR2 is SVGAGI. Trimming pared 6 bases from V and 3 bases from J, leaving 17 bases between. CDR3 sequence reads: CASSRPGGADTEAFF. CDR3 sequence (DNA): TGTGCCAGCAGCCGTCCCGGCGGGGCCGACACTGAAGCTTTCTTT.

The gene calls are TRBV19 and TRBJ2-1; maybe TRBD1 (6 bases). The CDR3 consists of 13 residues. V shed 10 bases and J shed 10 bases, with 20 bases lying between them. Germline CDR1 reads LNHDA; CDR2 reads SQIVND (reference sequence). CDR3 protein: CATRGQGMGEQFF. DNA of the CDR3: TGTGCCACCCGAGGGCAGGGGATGGGGGAGCAGTTCTTC.

This clone was observed once. The chain carries TRBV2 and TRBJ1-1; D not resolved. This CDR3 has 13 residues. The germline CDR1 and CDR2 sequences are SNHLY and FYNNEI. V lost 6 bases and J lost 7, with 15 bases in between. The CDR3 spells CASSALSPDEAFF. CDR3 coding DNA: TGTGCCAGCAGCGCCCTGTCGCCCGATGAAGCTTTCTTT.

The rearrangement uses TRBV15 and TRBJ1-6; TRBD1 agrees at 8 bases. Germline V gene sequence: CDR1 LNHNV, CDR2 YYDKDF (reference sequence). The V and J ends lost 10 bases and 0 bases, in that order; junction bases with no gene match: 23. CDR3 length: 21 amino acids. CDR3 in amino acids: CAIEILDRDQFPSSYNSPLHF. Here the CDR3 DNA reads TGTGCCATCGAAATCCTGGACAGGGACCAATTTCCGAGCTCCTATAATTCACCCCTCCACTTT.

V and J are TRBV6-1 and TRBJ1-3, with D possibly TRBD1 on 5 matching bases. The germline V gene has CDR1 MNHNS and CDR2 SASEGT. V lost 7 bases and J 4 bases, leaving 17 bases between the germline ends. The length of the CDR3 is 15 residues. CDR3 region: CASNDGIGTGNTIYF. The CDR3 coding sequence is TGTGCCAGCAACGATGGGATAGGGACGGGAAACACCATATATTTT.

This chain links TRBV5-1 with TRBJ2-5, with D unresolved. V lost 0 bases to trimming and J lost 0 bases, with 3 bases between them. The germline V gene has CDR1 SGHRS and CDR2 YFSETQ. The CDR3 totals 13 residues. CDR3 DNA sequence: TGCGCCAGCAGCTTGGGGTACCAAGAGACCCAGTACTTC. Its translation: CASSLGYQETQYF.

The chain employs TRBV6-1 and TRBJ1-1; D might be TRBD1 (5 bases). The V and J ends lost 5 bases and 3 bases respectively, with 16 bases between them. Germline CDR1 is MNHNS and CDR2 is SASEGT. The CDR3 covers 15 residues. CDR3 amino acids: CASSQDTPGHTEAFF. CDR3 sequence (DNA): TGTGCCAGCAGTCAGGACACCCCGGGACACACTGAAGCTTTCTTT.

The J gene is TRBJ1-1, the V gene TRBV11-2; D possibly corresponds to TRBD1 (5 bases). Trimming cost V 4 bases and J 6 bases, with 12 bases left between them. The CDR3 is 13 residues long. The germline CDR1 and CDR2 sequences are SGHAT and FQNNGV. The DNA for the CDR3 is TGTGCCAGCAGCTCCAGGGTCTTCGCTGAAGCTTTCTTT. It encodes CASSSRVFAEAFF.

The V gene is TRBV5-6, the J gene TRBJ2-5; D not certain. The CDR3 is made up of 11 amino acids. V lost 1 base to trimming and J lost 2 bases, with 0 bases between them. Germline V lookup: CDR1 SGHDT, CDR2 YYEEEE. DNA of the CDR3: TGTGCCAGCAGCTTGCAAGAGACCCAGTACTTC. Encoded protein: CASSLQETQYF.